This T cell receptor beta chain was sequenced for a study of cytomegalovirus exposure and HLA in healthy donors. This clone has just a few counts. The antigen remains undetermined. Both 60 Vbeta primers and 13 Jbeta primers went into the PCR. Data came from immunoSEQ multiplex PCR; TCRdb stores just in-frame clones and leaves some out. The sample has approximately 98,000 clones, under 80% seen once; the top ten hold 1.8%. Healthy donors of bone marrow made up the group. Study-wide findings and caveats: Prediction of most subjects' HLA-A and HLA-B alleles by TCR beta sequences was reportedly accurate. Specific recognition of CMV antigens was confirmed in vitro for a few chains (all CMV-associated). HLA alleles were associated with 15,000 to 20,000 TCR beta sequences in a later analysis at 0.05 false discovery rate.

The V segment lost 0 bases and the J segment 1 base; nucleotides outside the gene matches: 4. The V gene's germline CDR1 is SGDLS and CDR2 YYNGEE. The CDR3 extends over 18 amino acids. The TCR originated in a male donor in good health and CMV-seronegative. Sequences were obtained from PBMCs. The chain employs TRBV9 and TRBJ2-1; 13 nucleotides match TRBD2. The CDR3 coding sequence is TGTGCCAGCAGCGTAGTCGGGACTAGCGGGATATCCTACAATGAGCAGTTCTTC. Its protein product is CASSVVGTSGISYNEQFF. The complete variable domain, with remaining parts taken from reference TRBV9 and TRBJ2-1, reads DSGVTQTPKHLITATGQRVTLRCSPRSGDLSVYWYQQSLDQGLQFLIQYYNGEERAKGNILERFSAQQFPDLHSELNLSSLELGDSALYFCASSVVGTSGISYNEQFFGPGTRLTVL.